This record looks at one T cell receptor beta chain sequence and its context. This sample was included in a study of blood T cell repertoires in COVID-19. The V segment lost 7 bases and the J segment 2 bases; nucleotides outside the gene matches: 7. The CDR3 is 15 amino acids. Germline CDR1 MDHEN, CDR2 SYDVKM. Authors' data handling: Cell counts per sample came from amplifying reference gene primers. The data were produced by immunoSEQ multiplex PCR, yet TCRdb's version contains in-frame clones alone and is incomplete. V and J calls and clone size are copied from that table; D and trimming were computed from the DNA. The sample records around 130,000 clones, more than 90% being singletons.

Sequencing was done on a sample of peripheral blood. The chain uses TRBV28 and TRBJ2-2; 7 bases align to TRBD2. This receptor was obtained from a man aged 55 to 70 with COVID-19, enrolled during active disease. For the CDR3, the DNA is TGTGCCAGCAACCCCGGCGGGAGTAACACCGGGGAGCTGTTTTTT. Translating gives CASNPGGSNTGELFF.